This TCR beta chain emerged from a study of T-cell reconstitution after alpha-beta-depleted transplantation in children. Study findings and constraints: At around two months after transplant, the alpha-beta T cells were reportedly derived from several hundred expanded clones that came from non-depleted graft cells. Elevated TCRbeta diversity at day 60 was traced, in some patients, to surviving recipient T cells and thymic progenitors. Most T-cell counts and diversity one year after the transplant came from T cells that were newly produced.

This clonotype was detected a few times. What it binds is not known. TCRbeta library construction was performed incorporating unique molecular identifiers. TCRdb processed the PCR reads anew with MiXCR; each CDR3 protein has one entry. The table has approximately 630,000 distinct CDR3 sequences, over 10% seen once. The CDR3 runs to 14 residues. Germline CDR1 reads SGHRS; CDR2 reads YFSETQ. V was clipped by 4 bases and J by 4 bases, with 14 bases between them. The receptor was derived from a girl aged 2 to 9 with congenital amegakaryocytic thrombocytopenia, due to receive a stem cell transplant. Sequenced here: PBMCs, sampled before TCRalphabeta/CD19-depleted stem cell transplant. The chain combines TRBV5-1 with TRBJ1-1; D unclear. This CDR3 reads CASSPAGPSTEAFF. The CDR3 DNA reads as TGCGCCAGCAGCCCTGCGGGCCCGAGCACTGAAGCTTTCTTT.